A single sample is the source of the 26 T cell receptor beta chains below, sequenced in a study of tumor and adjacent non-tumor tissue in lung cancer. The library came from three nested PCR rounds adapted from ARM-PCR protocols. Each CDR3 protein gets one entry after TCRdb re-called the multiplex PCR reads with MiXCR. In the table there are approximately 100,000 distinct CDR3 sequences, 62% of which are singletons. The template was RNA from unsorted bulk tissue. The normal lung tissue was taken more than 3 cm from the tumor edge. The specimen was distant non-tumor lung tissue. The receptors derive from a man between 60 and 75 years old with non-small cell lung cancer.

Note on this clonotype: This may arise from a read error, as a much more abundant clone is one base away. CDR3 residues: CTSTSSGRVTKNIQYF. Written as DNA, the CDR3 is TGTACCAGCACCTCGTCGGGCAGGGTGACCAAAAACATTCAGTACTTC. The rearrangement joins TRBV11-2 to TRBJ2-4; possibly TRBD1 for D (5 bases). Germline V gene data show CDR1 as SGHAT and CDR2 as FQNNGV. The CDR3 runs 16 residues. Using reference TRBV11-2 and TRBJ2-4 for the parts outside the CDR3, the full variable domain is EAGVAQSPRYKIIEKRQSVAFWCNPISGHATLYWYQQILGQGPKLLIQFQNNGVVDDSQLPKDRFSAERLKGVDSTLKIQPAKLEDSAVYLCTSTSSGRVTKNIQYFGAGTRLSVL.

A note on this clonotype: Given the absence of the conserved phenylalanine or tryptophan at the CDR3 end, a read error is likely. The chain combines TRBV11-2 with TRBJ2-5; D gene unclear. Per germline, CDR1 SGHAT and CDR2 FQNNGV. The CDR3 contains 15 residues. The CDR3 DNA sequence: TGTGCAAGCAGCTTAGTCCCCCCAAGAGGAGAGACCCAGTACTCC. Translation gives CASSLVPPRGETQYS.

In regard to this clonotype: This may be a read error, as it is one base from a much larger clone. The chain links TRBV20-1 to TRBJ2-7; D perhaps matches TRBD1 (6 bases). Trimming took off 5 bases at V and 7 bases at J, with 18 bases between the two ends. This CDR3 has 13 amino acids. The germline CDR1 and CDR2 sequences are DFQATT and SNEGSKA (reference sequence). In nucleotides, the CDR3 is TGCAGTGCTTATAACAGGGAGCCGGCGGAGCAGTACTTC. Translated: CSAYNREPAEQYF.

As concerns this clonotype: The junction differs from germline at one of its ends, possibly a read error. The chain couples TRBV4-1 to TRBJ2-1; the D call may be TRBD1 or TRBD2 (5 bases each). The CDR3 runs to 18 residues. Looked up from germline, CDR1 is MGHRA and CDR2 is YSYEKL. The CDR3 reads CASIQDSGFERGSGEQFF. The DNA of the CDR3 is TGCGCCAGCATCCAAGATTCGGGTTTTGAGAGGGGTTCTGGTGAGCAGTTCTTC.

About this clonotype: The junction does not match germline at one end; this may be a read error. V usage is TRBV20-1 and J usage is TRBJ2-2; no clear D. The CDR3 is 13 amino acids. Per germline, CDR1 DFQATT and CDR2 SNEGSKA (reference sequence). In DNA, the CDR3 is TGCAGTGCGTCCGGGCGAAGGACCGTGGAGCTGTTTTTT. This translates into CSASGRRTVELFF.

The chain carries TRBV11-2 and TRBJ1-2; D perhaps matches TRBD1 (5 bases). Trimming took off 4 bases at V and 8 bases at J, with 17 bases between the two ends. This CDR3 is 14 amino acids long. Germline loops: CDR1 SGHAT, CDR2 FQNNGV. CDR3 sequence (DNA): TGTGCCAGCAGCTCAAGTGCGGGGGTCAGCGGCTACACCTTC. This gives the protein CASSSSAGVSGYTF. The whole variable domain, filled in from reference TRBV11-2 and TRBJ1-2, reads EAGVAQSPRYKIIEKRQSVAFWCNPISGHATLYWYQQILGQGPKLLIQFQNNGVVDDSQLPKDRFSAERLKGVDSTLKIQPAKLEDSAVYLCASSSSAGVSGYTFGSGTRLTVV.

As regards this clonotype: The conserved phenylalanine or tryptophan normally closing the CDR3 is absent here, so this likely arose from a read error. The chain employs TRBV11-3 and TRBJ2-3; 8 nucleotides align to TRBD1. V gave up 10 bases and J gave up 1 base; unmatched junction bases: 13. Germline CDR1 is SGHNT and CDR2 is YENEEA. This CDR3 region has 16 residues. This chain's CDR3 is CANCINDRGGTDTQYV. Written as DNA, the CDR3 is TGTGCCAACTGCATAAACGACAGGGGAGGCACAGATACGCAGTATGTT.

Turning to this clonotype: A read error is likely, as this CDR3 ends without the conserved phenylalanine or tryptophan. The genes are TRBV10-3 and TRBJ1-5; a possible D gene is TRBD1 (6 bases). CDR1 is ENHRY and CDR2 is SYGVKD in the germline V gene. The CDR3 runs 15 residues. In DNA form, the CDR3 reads TGTACCTCAGGGGACGGATTTTATAGCAATCAGCCCCAGCATTTA. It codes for CTSGDGFYSNQPQHL.

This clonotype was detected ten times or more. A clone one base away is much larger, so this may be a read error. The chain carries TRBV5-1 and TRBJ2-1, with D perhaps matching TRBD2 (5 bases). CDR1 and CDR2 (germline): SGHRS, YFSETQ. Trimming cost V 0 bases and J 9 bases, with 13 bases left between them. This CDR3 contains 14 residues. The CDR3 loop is CASSLATSWGEQFF. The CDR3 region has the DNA TGCGCCAGCAGCTTGGCTACTAGTTGGGGTGAGCAGTTCTTC.

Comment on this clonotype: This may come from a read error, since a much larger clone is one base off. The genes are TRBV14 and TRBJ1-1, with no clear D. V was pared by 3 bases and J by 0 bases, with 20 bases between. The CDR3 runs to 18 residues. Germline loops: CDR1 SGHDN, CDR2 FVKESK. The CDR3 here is CASSHVRLIGGMNTEAFF. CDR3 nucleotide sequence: TGTGCCAGCAGCCATGTGAGGTTAATCGGCGGGATGAACACTGAAGCTTTCTTT.

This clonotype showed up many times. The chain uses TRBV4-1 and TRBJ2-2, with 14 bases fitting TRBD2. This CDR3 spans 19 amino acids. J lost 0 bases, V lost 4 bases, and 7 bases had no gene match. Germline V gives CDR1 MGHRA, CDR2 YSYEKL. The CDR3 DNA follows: TGCGCCAGCAGCCGAGGGGGACTAGCGGGGGCCGCGAACACCGGGGAGCTGTTTTTT. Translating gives CASSRGGLAGAANTGELFF.

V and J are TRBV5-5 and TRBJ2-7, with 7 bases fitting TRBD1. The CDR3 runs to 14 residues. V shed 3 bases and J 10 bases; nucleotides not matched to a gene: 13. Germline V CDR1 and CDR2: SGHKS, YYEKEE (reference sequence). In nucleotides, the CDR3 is TGTGCCAGCAGCTACCCCGAGGGACAGCGAGAACAGTACTTC. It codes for CASSYPEGQREQYF.

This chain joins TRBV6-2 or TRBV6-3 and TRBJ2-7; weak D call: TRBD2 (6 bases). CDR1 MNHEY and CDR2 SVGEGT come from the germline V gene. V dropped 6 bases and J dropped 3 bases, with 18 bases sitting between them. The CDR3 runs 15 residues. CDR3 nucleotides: TGTGCCAGCAGACCAACAGGACTAAACGTCTACGAGCAGTACTTC. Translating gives CASRPTGLNVYEQYF.

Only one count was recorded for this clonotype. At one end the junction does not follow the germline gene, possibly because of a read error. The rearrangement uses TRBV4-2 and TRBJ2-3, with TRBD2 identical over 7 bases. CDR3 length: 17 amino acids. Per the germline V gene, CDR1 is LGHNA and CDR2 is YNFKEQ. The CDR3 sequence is CASSSLGASGHTDAHYF. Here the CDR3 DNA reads TGTGCCAGCAGCTCCCTCGGGGCTAGCGGACACACAGATGCGCATTATTTT.

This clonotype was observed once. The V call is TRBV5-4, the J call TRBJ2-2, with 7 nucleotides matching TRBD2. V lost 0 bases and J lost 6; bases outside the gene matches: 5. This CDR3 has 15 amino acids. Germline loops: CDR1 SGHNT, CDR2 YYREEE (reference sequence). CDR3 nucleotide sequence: TGTGCCAGCAGCTTGGTTGTAGCGGGCGCCGGGGAGCTGTTTTTT. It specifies CASSLVVAGAGELFF.

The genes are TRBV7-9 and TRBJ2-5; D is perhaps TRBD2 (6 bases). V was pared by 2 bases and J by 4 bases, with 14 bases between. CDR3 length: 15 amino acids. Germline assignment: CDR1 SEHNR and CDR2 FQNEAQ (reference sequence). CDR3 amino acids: CASSLSQGGSETQYF. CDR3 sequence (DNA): TGTGCCAGCAGCTTAAGCCAGGGAGGTTCAGAGACCCAGTACTTC.

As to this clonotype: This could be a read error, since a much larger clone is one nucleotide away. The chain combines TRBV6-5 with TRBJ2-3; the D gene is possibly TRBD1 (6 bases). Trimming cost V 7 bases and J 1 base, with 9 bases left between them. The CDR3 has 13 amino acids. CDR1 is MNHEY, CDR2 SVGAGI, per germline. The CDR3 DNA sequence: TGTGCCAGCAAACAGGGTGGCACAGATACGCAGTATTTT. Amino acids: CASKQGGTDTQYF.

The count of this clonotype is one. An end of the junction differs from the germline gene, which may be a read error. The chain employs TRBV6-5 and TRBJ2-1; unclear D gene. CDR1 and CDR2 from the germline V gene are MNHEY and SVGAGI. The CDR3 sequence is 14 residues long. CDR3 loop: CVSKRKSSYNEQFF. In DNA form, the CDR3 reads TGTGTCAGCAAGCGTAAGAGTTCCTATAATGAGCAGTTCTTC.

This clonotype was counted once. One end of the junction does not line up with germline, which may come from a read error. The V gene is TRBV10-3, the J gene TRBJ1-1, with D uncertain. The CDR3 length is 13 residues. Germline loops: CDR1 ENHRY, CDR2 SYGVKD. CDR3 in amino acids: CGISAVLPTEAFF. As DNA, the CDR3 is TGTGGCATCAGTGCGGTCCTTCCCACTGAAGCTTTCTTT.

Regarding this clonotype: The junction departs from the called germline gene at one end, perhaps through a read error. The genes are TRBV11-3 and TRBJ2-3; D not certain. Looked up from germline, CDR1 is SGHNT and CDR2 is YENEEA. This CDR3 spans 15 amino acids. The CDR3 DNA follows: TGTGCCATCAGCCGGATAACCCGGGCCAGAGATACGCAGTATTTT. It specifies CAISRITRARDTQYF. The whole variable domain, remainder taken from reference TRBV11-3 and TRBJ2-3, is EAGVVQSPRYKIIEKKQPVAFWCNPISGHNTLYWYLQNLGQGPELLIRYENEEAVDDSQLPKDRFSAERLKGVDSTLKIQPAELGDSAVYLCAISRITRARDTQYFGPGTRLTVL.

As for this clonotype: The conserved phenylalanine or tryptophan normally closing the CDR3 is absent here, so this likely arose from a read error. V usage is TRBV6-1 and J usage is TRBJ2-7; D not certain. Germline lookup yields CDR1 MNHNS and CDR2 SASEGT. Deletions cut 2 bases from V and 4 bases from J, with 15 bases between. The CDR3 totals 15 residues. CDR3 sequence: CASSESLESTYEQYL. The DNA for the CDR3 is TGTGCCAGCAGTGAATCCTTAGAAAGCACTTACGAGCAGTACCTC.

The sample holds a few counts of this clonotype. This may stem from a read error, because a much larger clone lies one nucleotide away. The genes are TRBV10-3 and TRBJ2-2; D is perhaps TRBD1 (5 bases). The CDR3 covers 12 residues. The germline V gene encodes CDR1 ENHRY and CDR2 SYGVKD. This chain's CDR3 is CVTETGTGELFF. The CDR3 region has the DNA TGTGTCACGGAAACAGGAACCGGGGAGCTGTTTTTT.

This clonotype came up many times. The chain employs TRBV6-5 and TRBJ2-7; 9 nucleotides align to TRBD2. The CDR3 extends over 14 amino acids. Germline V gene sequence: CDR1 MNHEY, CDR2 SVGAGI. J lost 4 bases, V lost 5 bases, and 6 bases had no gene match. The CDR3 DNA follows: TGTGCCAGCAGTCGAGCGGGAGGAGCATACGAGCAGTACTTC. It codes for CASSRAGGAYEQYF.

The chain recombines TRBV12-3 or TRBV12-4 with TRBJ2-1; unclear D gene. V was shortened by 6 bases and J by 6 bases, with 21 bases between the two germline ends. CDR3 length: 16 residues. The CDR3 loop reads CASSPPHESHINEQFF. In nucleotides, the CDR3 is TGTGCCAGCAGCCCACCCCATGAGTCACATATCAATGAGCAGTTCTTC.

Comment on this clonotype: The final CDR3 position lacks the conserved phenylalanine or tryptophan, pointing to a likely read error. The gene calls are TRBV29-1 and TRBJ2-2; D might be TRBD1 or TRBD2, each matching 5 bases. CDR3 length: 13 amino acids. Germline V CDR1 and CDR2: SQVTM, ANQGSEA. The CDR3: CSVVWGYTGDLFS. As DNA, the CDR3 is TGCAGCGTTGTATGGGGGTACACCGGGGACCTGTTTTCT.

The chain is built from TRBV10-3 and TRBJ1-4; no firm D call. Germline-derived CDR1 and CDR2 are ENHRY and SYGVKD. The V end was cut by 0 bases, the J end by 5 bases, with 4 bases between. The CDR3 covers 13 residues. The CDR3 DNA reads TGTGCCATCAGTGAGTCCAAAAATGAAAAACTGTTTTTT. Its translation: CAISESKNEKLFF.